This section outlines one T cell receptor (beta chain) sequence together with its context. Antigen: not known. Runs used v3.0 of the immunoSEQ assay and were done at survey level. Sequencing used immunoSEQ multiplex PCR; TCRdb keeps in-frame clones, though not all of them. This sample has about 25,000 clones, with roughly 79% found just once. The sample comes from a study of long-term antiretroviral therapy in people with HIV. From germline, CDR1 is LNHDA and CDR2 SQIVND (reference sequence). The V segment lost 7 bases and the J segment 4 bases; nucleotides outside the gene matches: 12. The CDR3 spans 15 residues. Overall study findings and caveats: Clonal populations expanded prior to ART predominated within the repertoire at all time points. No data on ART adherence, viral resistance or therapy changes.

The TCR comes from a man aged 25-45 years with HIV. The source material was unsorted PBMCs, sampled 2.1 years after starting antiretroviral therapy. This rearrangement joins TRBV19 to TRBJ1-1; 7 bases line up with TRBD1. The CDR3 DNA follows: TGTGCCAGTACCCCGACAGGGTGGATTAGCACTGAAGCTTTCTTT. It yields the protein CASTPTGWISTEAFF.